This T cell receptor beta chain was observed in a study of cytomegalovirus exposure and HLA in healthy donors. Findings of the study overall: The authors listed approximately 150 TCR beta chains as cytomegalovirus-associated.

In the case of this clone: Its cognate antigen is unknown.

Primers included in the PCR were 60 Vbeta and 13 Jbeta primers. Original data processing: Later, an analysis found approximately 80 million unique TCR beta chains, and 9.5 million to 11 million of these were shared. Only in-frame clones appear in the TCRdb table, and some are missing; sequencing was by immunoSEQ multiplex PCR. V, J and clone size were drawn from that table, and D and trimming were deduced from the DNA. This table has roughly 160,000 clones, less than 90% appearing once. The sample taken for sequencing was PBMCs. This receptor was obtained from a man aged 30 to 45 in good health and CMV-seronegative.

The CDR3 nucleotides read TGTGCCAGCAGTCCCGGGACTAGCGGGGTTGGGGAGCAGTTCTTC. This codes for CASSPGTSGVGEQFF. The chain employs TRBV5-8 and TRBJ2-1, with TRBD2 matching over 13 bases. CDR1 SGHTS and CDR2 YDEGEE come from the germline V gene. Trimming cost V 5 bases and J 10 bases; bases outside gene matches: 9. This CDR3 contains 15 residues.